This paragraph reports one T cell receptor beta chain. This CDR3 has 17 residues. Produced via immunoSEQ multiplex PCR; TCRdb's table is partial and in-frame only. The sample carries about 130,000 clones, roughly 88% recorded once. The record originates from a study of T cell responses to AZD1222 COVID-19 vaccine. This chain joins TRBV12-1 and TRBJ1-3; the table's D call TRBD1 went unverified against the DNA. TRBV12-1 is a documented pseudogene. The TCR comes from an adult in good health. The material was peripheral blood, obtained on day 0 of AZD1222 vaccination. CDR3: CASSRPDRGISGNTIYF. DNA of the CDR3: TGTGCCAGCAGCCGGCCGGACAGGGGGATCTCTGGAAACACCATATATTTT.